Below, 9 T cell receptor beta chains from the same sample are listed, as sequenced in a study of Graves' ophthalmopathy and Graves' hyperthyroidism. RNA transcripts provided the template for amplifying TCR beta CDR3 regions. The library came from an HTBI-primed first-round RT-PCR and a second-round multiplex PCR. TCRdb reprocessed the multiplex PCR reads via MiXCR and lists one record per CDR3 protein. The data show about 550,000 distinct CDR3 sequences, about two fifths seen once. The sample taken for sequencing was peripheral blood or thyroid tissue (not recorded which). These receptors originate from an adult man with Graves' hyperthyroidism.

This clonotype has a single count. This chain uses TRBV25-1 with TRBJ2-6, with D perhaps TRBD1 (5 bases). Trimming removed 6 bases from V and 0 bases from J, with 15 bases in between. Germline values: CDR1 MGHDK, CDR2 SYGVNS. CDR3 length equals 17 residues. The CDR3 bases are TGTGCCAGCAGCCCTGGACATTCAAACTCTGGGGCCAACGTCCTGACTTTC. As protein: CASSPGHSNSGANVLTF.

There are a few counts of this clonotype. This sequence joins TRBV9 and TRBJ2-5; 8 nucleotides agree with TRBD1. This CDR3 is 15 amino acids long. With V trimmed by 4 bases and J by 4 bases, 9 bases remained unmatched. Germline assignment: CDR1 SGDLS and CDR2 YYNGEE. The CDR3 region is CASSPGQGRGETQYF. As DNA, the CDR3 is TGTGCCAGCAGCCCCGGACAGGGACGCGGAGAGACCCAGTACTTC.

The gene calls are TRBV20-1 and TRBJ1-3; D uncertain. With 0 bases removed from V and 4 bases from J, the gap between germline ends came to 16 bases. CDR3 length equals 16 residues. Germline V CDR1 and CDR2: DFQATT, SNEGSKA (reference sequence). CDR3 sequence: CSARDYSRKEGNTIYF. The CDR3 DNA reads as TGCAGTGCTAGAGATTATTCGAGAAAGGAAGGAAACACCATATATTTT.

With respect to this clonotype: Since a much larger clone is just one base distant, this may be a read error. The chain combines TRBV20-1 with TRBJ1-2; 8 nucleotides align to TRBD1. With 3 bases clipped from V and 4 bases from J, the junction kept 7 bases outside the gene matches. Per the germline V gene, CDR1 is DFQATT and CDR2 is SNEGSKA (reference sequence). The length of the CDR3 is 14 residues. For the CDR3, the DNA is TGCAGTGCTAGTAAGACGACAGGGGTCTATGGCTACACCTTC. Translation: CSASKTTGVYGYTF.

V gene TRBV25-1 combines with J gene TRBJ2-3, with TRBD2 as a possible D gene (5 bases). V lost 8 bases and J lost 3, with 12 bases in between. The CDR3 consists of 13 residues. Looked up from germline, CDR1 is MGHDK and CDR2 is SYGVNS. DNA of the CDR3: TGTGCCAGCTCCTTACTAGTAACAGATACGCAGTATTTT. This gives the protein CASSLLVTDTQYF.

Of note for this clonotype: The junction shows a germline mismatch at one end, possibly a read error. The CDR3 DNA reads as TGCGCCAGCAGCCAAGGGGCCCAGTACTTC. Its translation: CASSQGAQYF. V usage is TRBV7-3 and J usage is TRBJ2-5, with D perhaps matching TRBD1 (5 bases). This CDR3 is 10 amino acids long. Per the germline V gene, CDR1 is SGHTA and CDR2 is FQGTGA. Filled out from reference TRBV7-3 and TRBJ2-5, the complete variable domain reads GAGVSQTPSNKVTEKGKYVELRCDPISGHTALYWYRQSLGQGPEFLIYFQGTGAADDSGLPNDRFFAVRPEGSVSTLKIQRTERGDSAVYLCASSQGAQYFGPGTRLLVL.

The chain is built from TRBV13 and TRBJ2-2; perhaps TRBD1 as D (5 bases). Germline V gene lookup returns CDR1 PRHDT and CDR2 FYEKMQ (reference sequence). CDR3 length equals 15 residues. V gave up 4 bases and J gave up 3 bases, with 12 bases separating them. The CDR3 nucleotides read TGTGCCAGCAGCTCGACAGCCGCCGACACCGGGGAGCTGTTTTTT. The encoded protein is CASSSTAADTGELFF.

This clonotype was counted at least ten times. CDR3 amino acids: CASSNRQLDRGLEQYF. CDR3 nucleotides: TGCGCCAGCAGCAACCGACAGTTGGACAGGGGGCTAGAGCAGTACTTC. The chain combines TRBV5-1 with TRBJ2-7; TRBD1 agrees at 11 bases. With V trimmed by 4 bases and J by 7 bases, 13 bases remained unmatched. The CDR3 has 16 amino acids. CDR1 SGHRS and CDR2 YFSETQ come from the germline V gene.

The chain combines TRBV29-1 with TRBJ1-1, with TRBD1 identical over 7 bases. This CDR3 has 13 amino acids. Germline CDR1 SQVTM, CDR2 ANQGSEA. CDR3 in DNA: TGCACCTTCGAGAAGACAGGGAAGACTGAAGCTTTCTTT. This sequence encodes CTFEKTGKTEAFF. The complete variable domain, with remaining parts taken from reference TRBV29-1 and TRBJ1-1, reads SAVISQKPSRDICQRGTSLTIQCQVDSQVTMMFWYRQQPGQSLTLIATANQGSEATYESGFVIDKFPISRPNLTFSTLTVSNMSPEDSSIYLCTFEKTGKTEAFFGQGTRLTVV.